This T cell receptor (beta chain) was found in a study of cytomegalovirus exposure and HLA in healthy donors. Germline-derived CDR1 and CDR2 are SGDLS and YYNGEE. After removal of 3 bases from V and 7 bases from J, the junction contained 5 bases not matched to a gene. There are 15 residues in the CDR3. Generated by immunoSEQ multiplex PCR, the TCRdb table keeps only in-frame clones and is missing some. The sample consists of approximately 120,000 clones, around 94% of them appearing once. In the case of this clone: What it binds is not known.

Study outcomes and limitations: In the 130 or so validation repertoires, about 95% of cluster scores exceeded 0, per a later analysis. Cytomegalovirus status, reportedly, was diagnosed with high specificity and sensitivity by the classifier.

The chain is built from TRBV9 and TRBJ2-1, with 12 nucleotides matching TRBD2. This clonotype originated in a woman aged 18-29 years in good health and CMV-seronegative. The sample taken for sequencing was PBMCs. The CDR3 is CASSGWTSGTNEQFF. In nucleotides, the CDR3 is TGTGCCAGCAGCGGCTGGACTAGCGGGACAAATGAGCAGTTCTTC.